A single sample is the source of the 18 T cell receptor beta chains below, sequenced in a study of blood T cell repertoires in COVID-19. The data were produced by immunoSEQ multiplex PCR, yet TCRdb's version contains in-frame clones alone and is incomplete. The repertoire consists of some 96,000 clones, with more than 85% occurring once and the leading ten covering over 7%. Sequencing was done on a sample of peripheral blood. Every receptor here comes from a man aged 25-45 years in a cohort sampled during active COVID-19.

The genes are TRBV4-1 and TRBJ2-5; TRBD2 agrees at 9 bases. J lost 6 bases, V lost 0 bases, and 8 bases had no gene match. The CDR3 consists of 16 residues. The germline V gene encodes CDR1 MGHRA and CDR2 YSYEKL. CDR3 loop: CASSQDQSSGAKTQYF. CDR3 in DNA: TGCGCCAGCAGCCAAGATCAGTCTAGCGGGGCTAAGACCCAGTACTTC.

This sequence joins TRBV18 and TRBJ2-5; 9 bases align to TRBD1. Germline-derived CDR1 and CDR2 are KGHSH and LQKENI. V trimming: 6 bases; J trimming: 1 base; junction bases outside the gene matches: 6. CDR3 length: 15 residues. The CDR3 coding sequence is TGTGCCAGCTCTCCTCGGACAGGGGCCCAAGAGACCCAGTACTTC. Translation gives CASSPRTGAQETQYF.

The chain uses TRBV2 and TRBJ2-5; maybe TRBD1 (5 bases). The CDR3 sequence is 15 residues long. Trimming left V 4 bases short and J 1 base short, with 13 bases between. CDR1 and CDR2 (germline): SNHLY, FYNNEI. Written as DNA, the CDR3 is TGTGCCAGCAGTGGGACACCGACCCTCCAAGAGACCCAGTACTTC. This gives the protein CASSGTPTLQETQYF.

The rearrangement uses TRBV7-9 and TRBJ2-1, with a possible D match to TRBD2 (6 bases). Germline V gives CDR1 SEHNR, CDR2 FQNEAQ (reference sequence). Deletions cut 5 bases from V and 2 bases from J, with 13 bases between. This CDR3 has 15 amino acids. The CDR3 DNA sequence: TGTGCCAGCAGCGCGACTTGGGGGGCCTACAATGAGCAGTTCTTC. Translation: CASSATWGAYNEQFF. Combining the CDR3 with reference TRBV7-9 and TRBJ2-1 gives the whole variable domain DTGVSQNPRHKITKRGQNVTFRCDPISEHNRLYWYRQTLGQGPEFLTYFQNEAQLEKSRLLSDRFSAERPKGSFSTLEIQRTEQGDSAMYLCASSATWGAYNEQFFGPGTRLTVL.

The chain is built from TRBV5-1 and TRBJ2-5; no clear D. This CDR3 has 13 amino acids. Trimming took 4 bases from V and 1 from J, leaving 8 bases between them. The germline V gene encodes CDR1 SGHRS and CDR2 YFSETQ. CDR3 DNA sequence: TGCGCCAGCAGCCCGACAATCCAAGAGACCCAGTACTTC. This sequence encodes CASSPTIQETQYF.

This clone was counted once. The CDR3 loop is CSVEAGMNQPQHF. The CDR3 DNA follows: TGCAGCGTTGAAGCAGGGATGAATCAGCCCCAGCATTTT. The chain recombines TRBV29-1 with TRBJ1-5; maybe TRBD1 (5 bases). The CDR3 has 13 amino acids. Germline CDR1 is SQVTM and CDR2 is ANQGSEA. Trimming removed 1 base at V and 4 bases at J, with 8 bases between.

The chain recombines TRBV6-5 with TRBJ1-1; a weak D match, TRBD1 (5 bases). The germline V and J ends were trimmed by 6 bases and 3 bases, with 11 bases remaining between them. CDR1 is MNHEY and CDR2 is SVGAGI in the germline V gene. This CDR3 region has 13 residues. For the CDR3, the DNA is TGTGCCAGCAGCGTCGACAGCGACACTGAAGCTTTCTTT. It is translated as CASSVDSDTEAFF.

The chain couples TRBV5-1 to TRBJ1-4, with a weak D call TRBD1 (6 bases). The germline CDR1 and CDR2 sequences are SGHRS and YFSETQ. This CDR3 is 15 amino acids long. Trimming stripped 5 bases from V and 0 bases from J, with 11 bases between. The DNA of the CDR3 is TGCGCCAGCAGAGCAGGGGCTTCAACTAATGAAAAACTGTTTTTT. Its translation is CASRAGASTNEKLFF.

This rearrangement joins TRBV10-1 to TRBJ2-3, with D hard to call. Germline CDR1 reads WNHNN; CDR2 reads SYGVQD (reference sequence). Between the trimmed V and J ends, which lost 2 bases and 6 bases, there was a span of 9 bases. The CDR3 loop spans 13 amino acids. CDR3 sequence: CASSEAIYDTQYF. The DNA for the CDR3 is TGCGCCAGCAGTGAGGCGATCTATGATACGCAGTATTTT.

CDR3 sequence: CAISAGQGTDTQYF. CDR3 in DNA: TGTGCCATCAGTGCCGGACAGGGCACAGATACGCAGTATTTT. The chain uses TRBV10-3 and TRBJ2-3; 7 bases match TRBD1. This CDR3 region has 14 residues. V was pared by 4 bases and J by 1 base, with 2 bases of the junction left unmatched. Germline V gene data show CDR1 as ENHRY and CDR2 as SYGVKD.

V and J are TRBV7-2 and TRBJ2-7; TRBD2 matches 10 bases. Germline CDR1 SGHTA, CDR2 FQGNSA. The CDR3 runs to 15 residues. V lost 0 bases to trimming and J lost 5 bases; unmatched junction nucleotides: 4. This CDR3 reads CASSLAVTSGDEQYF. The CDR3 DNA is TGTGCCAGCAGCTTAGCGGTTACTAGCGGGGACGAGCAGTACTTC.

V usage is TRBV10-3 and J usage is TRBJ2-2; 9 positions match TRBD2. V lost 6 bases and J lost 6; bases outside the gene matches: 8. This CDR3 is 15 amino acids long. Germline CDR1 is ENHRY and CDR2 is SYGVKD. The CDR3: CAIRPGLASAGELFF. For the CDR3, the DNA is TGTGCCATCAGGCCGGGACTAGCCTCGGCCGGGGAGCTGTTTTTT.

This sequence joins TRBV10-3 and TRBJ1-5, with D hard to call. The germline V and J ends were trimmed by 6 bases and 3 bases, with 6 bases remaining between them. The CDR3 loop spans 12 amino acids. In germline, CDR1 is ENHRY, CDR2 SYGVKD. The DNA for the CDR3 is TGTGCCATCAGGAGTACCAATCAGCCCCAGCATTTT. This gives the protein CAIRSTNQPQHF.

The gene calls are TRBV29-1 and TRBJ2-3; 10 bases fit TRBD2. Germline-derived CDR1 and CDR2 are SQVTM and ANQGSEA. V trimming: 4 bases; J trimming: 0 bases; junction bases outside the gene matches: 4. This CDR3 is 15 amino acids long. The CDR3 coding sequence is TGCAGCGTTGGCCAACTAGCGGGGAGCACAGATACGCAGTATTTT. Translated, it gives CSVGQLAGSTDTQYF.

The V call is TRBV10-3, the J call TRBJ2-3, with 7 bases matching TRBD2. The ends lost 4 bases at V and 2 bases at J; junction bases unmatched: 6. The CDR3 runs to 15 residues. Per germline, CDR1 ENHRY and CDR2 SYGVKD. The CDR3 region is CAISASGATTDTQYF. CDR3 nucleotide sequence: TGTGCCATCAGTGCCAGCGGGGCAACCACAGATACGCAGTATTTT.

This chain connects TRBV30 to TRBJ1-6, with TRBD1 as a possible D gene (6 bases). With 1 base removed from V and 7 bases from J, the gap between germline ends came to 14 bases. The CDR3 has 15 residues. CDR1 GTSNPN and CDR2 SVGIG come from the germline V gene (reference sequence). The CDR3 region is CAWSAGDLRNSPLHF. In nucleotides, the CDR3 is TGTGCCTGGAGTGCAGGGGATTTGCGGAATTCACCCCTCCACTTT.

V usage is TRBV28 and J usage is TRBJ1-2; D ambiguous. This CDR3 contains 13 residues. With 6 bases removed from V and 4 bases from J, the gap between germline ends came to 12 bases. CDR1 and CDR2 from the germline V gene are MDHEN and SYDVKM. The CDR3 sequence is CASRGGGVYGYTF. The DNA of the CDR3 is TGTGCCAGCAGAGGAGGCGGGGTCTATGGCTACACCTTC.

This chain joins TRBV16 and TRBJ2-6, with TRBD1 matching 8 bases. This CDR3 is 15 amino acids long. The germline gives CDR1 KGHSY, CDR2 FQNENV. V lost 4 bases, J lost 2 bases, and 1 base stayed unmatched. CDR3 amino acids: CASSPDRAGANVLTF. DNA of the CDR3: TGTGCCAGCAGCCCGGACAGGGCTGGGGCCAACGTCCTGACTTTC. Complete variable domain (other parts from reference TRBV16 and TRBJ2-6): GEEVAQTPKHLVRGEGQKAKLYCAPIKGHSYVFWYQQVLKNEFKFLISFQNENVFDETGMPKERFSAKCLPNSPCSLEIQATKLEDSAVYFCASSPDRAGANVLTFGAGSRLTVL.